Shown below are 32 T cell receptor beta chains from a single sample sequenced in a study of CD8 T cells in ankylosing spondylitis. Each CDR3 protein gets one entry after TCRdb re-called the 5' RACE reads with MiXCR. The sample shows 500,000 to 550,000 distinct CDR3 sequences, more than 9.5% of them seen only once. Whole-study results and caveats: In ankylosing spondylitis blood, a motif of roughly 8 highly homologous TCR beta variants appeared characteristic.

Which antigens these TCRs recognize remains unknown. The sample consisted of blood, either unsorted or a sorted T cell fraction (not recorded which). These receptors came from a male donor with ankylosing spondylitis.

This clonotype was found many times. V usage is TRBV12-3 or TRBV12-4 and J usage is TRBJ2-2; 10 bases line up with TRBD1. The CDR3 is 15 amino acids. J gave up 4 bases and V 6 bases, and 5 bases lay outside the gene matches. DNA for the CDR3: TGTGCCAGCAGCCACCGACAGGGGGCCACCGGGGAGCTGTTTTTT. This encodes CASSHRQGATGELFF.

The CDR3 spells CASKALQGPAEAFF. For the CDR3, the DNA is TGTGCCAGCAAGGCACTACAGGGCCCCGCTGAAGCTTTCTTT. The chain has TRBV12-3 or TRBV12-4 and TRBJ1-1; D might be TRBD1 (6 bases). V was shortened by 7 bases and J by 6 bases, with 18 bases between the two germline ends. The CDR3 has 14 residues.

This clonotype was seen a few times. The V call is TRBV7-2, the J call TRBJ2-2; no definite D call. The CDR3 is 13 amino acids. Trimming removed 8 bases from V and 1 base from J, with 8 bases in between. Germline loops: CDR1 SGHTA, CDR2 FQGNSA. This CDR3 reads CASGWKNTGELFF. The CDR3 region has the DNA TGTGCCAGCGGCTGGAAGAACACCGGGGAGCTGTTTTTT.

There are a few counts of this clonotype. The chain couples TRBV3-1 to TRBJ2-2; TRBD1 aligns across 8 bases. Germline V gene sequence: CDR1 LGHDT, CDR2 YNNKEL (reference sequence). The CDR3 has 16 residues. J was trimmed by 6 bases and V by 0 bases; bases with no gene match: 6. This CDR3 is CASSQEGTGGSGELFF. CDR3 sequence (DNA): TGTGCCAGCAGCCAAGAAGGGACAGGAGGCTCCGGGGAGCTGTTTTTT.

This clonotype was detected only a few times. The CDR3 nucleotides are TGTGCCAGCACAGGACAGGGAACCGGGGAGCTGTTTTTT. It is translated as CASTGQGTGELFF. The J gene is TRBJ2-2, the V gene TRBV2, with TRBD1 matching over 8 bases. Germline lookup yields CDR1 SNHLY and CDR2 FYNNEI. With 7 bases clipped from V and 5 bases from J, the junction kept 3 bases outside the gene matches. The CDR3 extends over 13 amino acids.

This clonotype was recorded a few times. The chain uses TRBV4-1 and TRBJ2-1; D perhaps matches TRBD2 (6 bases). The germline V gene encodes CDR1 MGHRA and CDR2 YSYEKL. The CDR3 has 18 residues. V was trimmed by 2 bases and J by 0 bases, leaving 17 bases between them. In nucleotides, the CDR3 is TGCGCCAGCAGCCAAAGTGGGGCCACTAGCCTCTCCTACAATGAGCAGTTCTTC. This encodes CASSQSGATSLSYNEQFF.

This clonotype appeared once. The V call is TRBV18, the J call TRBJ2-5, with 9 positions matching TRBD2. The CDR3 totals 15 residues. The germline V gene encodes CDR1 KGHSH and CDR2 LQKENI. Unmatched junction bases numbered 7, after V lost 7 bases and J lost 1 base. The CDR3 region has the DNA TGTGCCAGCTACGATAGCGGGAGCCCCCAAGAGACCCAGTACTTC. Translating gives CASYDSGSPQETQYF. Drawing the rest from reference TRBV18 and TRBJ2-5, the complete variable domain is NAGVMQNPRHLVRRRGQEARLRCSPMKGHSHVYWYRQLPEEGLKFMVYLQKENIIDESGMPKERFSAEFPKEGPSILRIQQVVRGDSAAYFCASYDSGSPQETQYFGPGTRLLVL.

There are a few counts of this clonotype. The chain employs TRBV20-1 and TRBJ2-3, with TRBD2 as a possible D gene (7 bases). Trimming shortened V by 2 bases and J by 6 bases, and 15 bases separated the two germline ends. Per the germline V gene, CDR1 is DFQATT and CDR2 is SNEGSKA (reference sequence). The CDR3 loop spans 14 amino acids. This CDR3 is CSARSLSGGDTQYF. The CDR3 nucleotides are TGCAGTGCTAGAAGCCTATCGGGGGGCGATACGCAGTATTTT.

The rearrangement links TRBV14 to TRBJ2-3; 8 nucleotides agree with TRBD2. CDR1 and CDR2 (germline): SGHDN, FVKESK. The CDR3 runs to 13 residues. V shed 6 bases, J shed 1 base, and the junction held 0 bases outside the gene matches. CDR3 amino acids: CASRAGGTDTQYF. In nucleotides, the CDR3 is TGTGCCAGCAGAGCGGGAGGCACAGATACGCAGTATTTT.

The chain recombines TRBV5-1 with TRBJ2-6, with 8 bases fitting TRBD1. V was pared by 0 bases and J by 1 base, with 3 bases of the junction left unmatched. This CDR3 has 17 amino acids. The V gene's germline CDR1 is SGHRS and CDR2 YFSETQ. CDR3 sequence reads: CASSLGQGRSGANVLTF. The CDR3 DNA reads TGCGCCAGCAGCTTGGGACAGGGGCGGTCTGGGGCCAACGTCCTGACTTTC.

This clonotype showed up just a few times. V and J are TRBV19 and TRBJ1-2; TRBD1 matches 8 bases. CDR3 length: 13 residues. V gave up 8 bases and J gave up 4 bases; unmatched junction bases: 6. Germline CDR1 is LNHDA and CDR2 is SQIVND (reference sequence). The CDR3 nucleotides are TGTGCCAGTTCTGCAGGGGGCGTCTATGGCTACACCTTC. Protein: CASSAGGVYGYTF.

V usage is TRBV11-2 and J usage is TRBJ1-6; TRBD1 is a possible D gene (6 bases). This CDR3 comprises 14 residues. Per the germline V gene, CDR1 is SGHAT and CDR2 is FQNNGV. Trimming cost V 0 bases and J 9 bases, with 9 bases left between them. In nucleotides, the CDR3 is TGTGCCAGCAGCTTAGAGGACAGTATTTCACCCCTCCACTTT. Protein product: CASSLEDSISPLHF. The whole variable domain, remainder taken from reference TRBV11-2 and TRBJ1-6, is EAGVAQSPRYKIIEKRQSVAFWCNPISGHATLYWYQQILGQGPKLLIQFQNNGVVDDSQLPKDRFSAERLKGVDSTLKIQPAKLEDSAVYLCASSLEDSISPLHFGNGTRLTVT.

In its sample, this clonotype was seen a few times. This CDR3 is CSAPSLAGTDTQYF. Here the CDR3 DNA reads TGCAGTGCTCCATCGCTAGCGGGAACAGATACGCAGTATTTT. V is TRBV20-1 and J is TRBJ2-3; 9 bases align to TRBD2. CDR1 DFQATT and CDR2 SNEGSKA come from the germline V gene (reference sequence). The CDR3 loop spans 14 amino acids. Trimming cost V 5 bases and J 3 bases; bases outside gene matches: 6.

This clonotype has ten or more counts. CDR3 in amino acids: CATGLAGEGETQYF. In DNA form, the CDR3 reads TGTGCCACCGGACTAGCGGGAGAAGGCGAGACCCAGTACTTC. The chain employs TRBV2 and TRBJ2-5, with 13 bases that match TRBD2. With 10 bases clipped from V and 5 bases from J, the junction kept 7 bases outside the gene matches. From germline, CDR1 is SNHLY and CDR2 FYNNEI. CDR3 size: 14 residues.

The CDR3 region is CASSPENTGNQPQHF. The CDR3, as DNA: TGTGCCAGCAGCCCAGAGAACACTGGCAATCAGCCCCAGCATTTT. This chain links TRBV3-1 with TRBJ1-5; D gene uncertain. The CDR3 spans 15 residues. CDR1 is LGHDT, CDR2 YNNKEL, per germline (reference sequence). Trimming removed 4 bases from V and 2 bases from J, with 12 bases in between.

The DNA for the CDR3 is TGTGCCAGCAGCTTAGTAAGCGGACCCGGGAATCATGAGCAGTTCTTC. It translates to CASSLVSGPGNHEQFF. V usage is TRBV7-9 and J usage is TRBJ2-1; D is perhaps TRBD2 (5 bases). V dropped 1 base and J dropped 8 bases, with 18 bases sitting between them. Looked up from germline, CDR1 is SEHNR and CDR2 is FQNEAQ (reference sequence). The CDR3 totals 16 residues.

In its sample, this clonotype was seen a few times. This chain links TRBV12-3 or TRBV12-4 with TRBJ2-1; D is undetermined. This CDR3 is 15 amino acids long. V lost 7 bases to trimming and J lost 0 bases, with 13 bases between them. The CDR3, as DNA: TGTGCCAGCACGAAGGCGGAATCCTCCTACAATGAGCAGTTCTTC. Protein product: CASTKAESSYNEQFF.

The genes are TRBV5-1 and TRBJ1-1, with TRBD1 identical over 7 bases. CDR3 length: 13 residues. Germline-derived CDR1 and CDR2 are SGHRS and YFSETQ. With 3 bases clipped from V and 11 bases from J, the junction kept 10 bases outside the gene matches. The CDR3 protein is CASSSYDRAGAFF. CDR3 in DNA: TGCGCCAGCAGCTCCTACGACAGGGCCGGGGCTTTCTTT.

This sequence joins TRBV10-2 and TRBJ2-7, with 10 bases identical to TRBD2. The CDR3 covers 15 residues. V lost 5 bases to trimming and J lost 5 bases; unmatched junction nucleotides: 9. CDR1 and CDR2 from the germline V gene are WSHSY and SAAADI. CDR3 loop: CASSQMLAGAHEQYF. Written as DNA, the CDR3 is TGCGCCAGCAGTCAAATGCTAGCGGGAGCACACGAGCAGTACTTC.

The chain has TRBV5-6 and TRBJ2-3, with 10 bases lining up with TRBD2. From germline, CDR1 is SGHDT and CDR2 YYEEEE. V shed 3 bases, J shed 4 bases, and the junction held 14 bases outside the gene matches. CDR3 length: 18 residues. CDR3 sequence reads: CASSSGLALSLLPDTQYF. The CDR3 coding sequence is TGTGCCAGCAGCTCGGGACTAGCGCTCTCCCTCTTACCAGATACGCAGTATTTT.

V is TRBV6-5 and J is TRBJ1-3; D unresolved. In germline, CDR1 is MNHEY, CDR2 SVGAGI. V lost 2 bases to trimming and J lost 0 bases, with 5 bases between them. The CDR3 sequence is 14 residues long. The chain's CDR3 is CASSYVSSGNTIYF. In DNA, the CDR3 is TGTGCCAGCAGTTACGTGAGCTCTGGAAACACCATATATTTT.

This sequence joins TRBV10-1 and TRBJ2-1, with TRBD1 as a possible D gene (5 bases). Germline assignment: CDR1 WNHNN and CDR2 SYGVQD (reference sequence). Between the trimmed V and J ends, which lost 6 bases and 5 bases, there was a span of 11 bases. This CDR3 comprises 13 residues. The CDR3 coding sequence is TGCGCCAGCAGATCCGACAGAAACAATGAGCAGTTCTTC. Its protein product is CASRSDRNNEQFF.

V is TRBV20-1 and J is TRBJ1-5; D might be TRBD1 (6 bases). The CDR3 has 15 residues. The germline V and J ends were trimmed by 1 base and 7 bases, with 17 bases remaining between them. Germline V gives CDR1 DFQATT, CDR2 SNEGSKA (reference sequence). CDR3: CSARAGTLRGQPQHF. CDR3 DNA: TGCAGTGCTAGAGCCGGGACTCTAAGGGGGCAGCCCCAGCATTTT.

In this sample, this clonotype turned up many times. The rearrangement links TRBV7-2 to TRBJ2-3; maybe TRBD1 (6 bases). Trimming took off 5 bases at V and 0 bases at J, with 12 bases between the two ends. Germline CDR1 SGHTA, CDR2 FQGNSA. The CDR3 is 15 amino acids. Here the CDR3 DNA reads TGTGCCAGCAGCCCCTTGGGACATAGCACAGATACGCAGTATTTT. Amino acid sequence: CASSPLGHSTDTQYF.

J is TRBJ2-1 and V is TRBV4-2; a possible D gene is TRBD2 (6 bases). Germline loops: CDR1 LGHNA, CDR2 YNFKEQ. The V end lost 0 bases, the J end lost 4 bases, and 13 bases lay between the germline ends. The CDR3 is 16 amino acids. The CDR3 is CASSQEAASAYNEQFF. CDR3 bases: TGTGCCAGCAGCCAAGAGGCGGCTAGCGCTTACAATGAGCAGTTCTTC.

This clonotype was seen more than once but under ten times. The chain couples TRBV3-1 to TRBJ2-7; possibly TRBD1 for D (5 bases). V was clipped by 0 bases and J by 4 bases, with 10 bases between them. The CDR3 is 14 residues long. Germline CDR1 is LGHDT and CDR2 is YNNKEL (reference sequence). The CDR3 sequence is CASSQEETGYEQYF. Here the CDR3 DNA reads TGTGCCAGCAGCCAAGAGGAAACAGGATACGAGCAGTACTTC.

J is TRBJ2-3 and V is TRBV20-1; D is ambiguous. Germline V gene lookup returns CDR1 DFQATT and CDR2 SNEGSKA (reference sequence). Deletions cut 3 bases from V and 4 bases from J, with 8 bases between. CDR3 length equals 12 residues. The CDR3 sequence: CSASRLPDTQYF. CDR3 nucleotide sequence: TGCAGTGCTAGTCGCCTACCAGATACGCAGTATTTT.

This clonotype was detected a few times. The genes are TRBV11-1 and TRBJ1-5; 7 nucleotides match TRBD1. The CDR3 runs to 21 residues. V dropped 1 base and J dropped 2; count of bases not matched to a gene: 20. Germline loops: CDR1 SGHAT, CDR2 FQDESV (reference sequence). CDR3 protein: CASSLVKVPGQNPLGNQPQHF. CDR3 in DNA: TGTGCCAGCAGCTTAGTGAAAGTTCCGGGACAGAACCCATTAGGCAATCAGCCCCAGCATTTT.

This clonotype was detected a few times. The chain carries TRBV3-1 and TRBJ2-1, with 12 bases identical to TRBD2. The ends lost 0 bases at V and 7 bases at J; junction bases unmatched: 1. The germline V gene has CDR1 LGHDT and CDR2 YNNKEL (reference sequence). The CDR3 runs 15 residues. The CDR3 bases are TGTGCCAGCAGCCAAGATCTAGCGGGAGGGAATGAGCAGTTCTTC. Amino acid sequence: CASSQDLAGGNEQFF.

This clonotype showed up just a few times. This chain links TRBV12-3 or TRBV12-4 with TRBJ2-2; 7 nucleotides line up with TRBD1. The CDR3 totals 15 residues. With V trimmed by 8 bases and J by 1 base, 7 bases remained unmatched. Here the CDR3 reads CASRSRDRNTGELFF. The DNA of the CDR3 is TGTGCCAGCCGATCGAGGGACAGGAACACCGGGGAGCTGTTTTTT.

In this sample, this clonotype turned up a few times. The CDR3 is CASSLNRGGSPLHF. In DNA, the CDR3 is TGTGCCAGCAGCTTAAACAGGGGTGGATCACCCCTCCACTTT. The gene calls are TRBV7-6 and TRBJ1-6, with 7 bases aligning to TRBD1. Trimming at V came to 2 bases and at J to 10 bases, leaving 5 bases not matched to a gene. Germline CDR1 and CDR2: SGHVS and FNYEAQ. The CDR3 consists of 14 residues. The full variable domain, its missing parts supplied by reference TRBV7-6 and TRBJ1-6, is GAGVSQSPRYKVTKRGQDVALRCDPISGHVSLYWYRQALGQGPEFLTYFNYEAQQDKSGLPNDRFSAERPEGSISTLTIQRTEQRDSAMYRCASSLNRGGSPLHFGNGTRLTVT.

This clonotype was seen many times. The rearrangement uses TRBV20-1 and TRBJ2-2; D possibly uses TRBD1 or TRBD2 (5 bases each). V lost 4 bases to trimming and J lost 3 bases, with 15 bases between them. Germline V CDR1 and CDR2: DFQATT, SNEGSKA (reference sequence). This CDR3 contains 15 residues. The CDR3 DNA follows: TGCAGTGCTAAAGTTTCCGGGACGGACACCGGGGAGCTGTTTTTT. It yields the protein CSAKVSGTDTGELFF.